This T cell receptor (beta chain) originates from a study of T cell repertoires in cytomegalovirus infection. Whole-study context: An indication of both CMV infection and matching HLA type came from public TCR beta signatures.

Germline CDR1 and CDR2: SGHTA and FQGNSA. V lost 1 base to trimming and J lost 1 base, with 13 bases between them. This CDR3 has 16 residues. Findings of the study overall: The study found HLA-C-restricted CMV-specific TCR beta clonotypes dominating the ex vivo response. Cumulative public TCR beta family frequency identified CMV carriers with the relevant HLA.

Notes on this clonotype: As yet, its antigen is unknown.

TCRdb called the reads again in MiXCR, with one record for every CDR3 protein. The repertoire includes about 150,000 distinct CDR3 sequences, roughly 17% of them detected once, and under 20% sits in the top ten. Material: CD8+ T cells from PBMCs. The rearrangement links TRBV7-2 to TRBJ2-5; D not resolved. This receptor was obtained from a human donor in good health (CMV status not recorded). Some clones in this sample may be carry-over from other donors' samples. The CDR3 reads CASSLGQLASQETQYF. The CDR3 coding sequence is TGTGCCAGCAGCTTAGGTCAGTTGGCGAGCCAAGAGACCCAGTACTTC.